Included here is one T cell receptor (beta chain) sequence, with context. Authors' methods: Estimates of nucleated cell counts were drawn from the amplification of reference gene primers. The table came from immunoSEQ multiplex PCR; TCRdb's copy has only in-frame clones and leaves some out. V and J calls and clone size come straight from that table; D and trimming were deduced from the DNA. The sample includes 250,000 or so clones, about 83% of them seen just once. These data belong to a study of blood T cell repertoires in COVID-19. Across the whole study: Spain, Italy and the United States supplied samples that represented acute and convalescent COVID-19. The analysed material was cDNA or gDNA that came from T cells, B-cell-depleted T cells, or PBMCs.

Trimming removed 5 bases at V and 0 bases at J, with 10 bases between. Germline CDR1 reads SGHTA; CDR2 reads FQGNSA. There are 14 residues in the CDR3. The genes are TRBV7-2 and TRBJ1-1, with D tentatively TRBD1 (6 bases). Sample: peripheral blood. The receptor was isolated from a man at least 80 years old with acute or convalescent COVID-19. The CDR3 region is CASSLWTVNTEAFF. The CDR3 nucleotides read TGTGCCAGCAGCCTCTGGACAGTGAACACTGAAGCTTTCTTT.